This entry is about one T cell receptor beta chain. CDR3 length: 14 amino acids. Per the germline V gene, CDR1 is MNHEY and CDR2 is SVGAGI. Trimming took off 4 bases at V and 7 bases at J, with 16 bases between the two ends. Clones were sequenced by immunoSEQ multiplex PCR, and TCRdb holds only the in-frame ones, with some missing. The repertoire holds 350,000 to 550,000 clones, with roughly nine tenths as singletons. These data come from a study of blood T cell repertoires in COVID-19. The clonotype was recovered from a man aged 25-45 years who had recovered from COVID-19. The sample comprised PBMCs or T cells enriched from blood (not recorded which). The chain employs TRBV6-5 and TRBJ1-2; D is perhaps TRBD1 (6 bases). The CDR3 protein is CASSLQDRSGGYTF. The CDR3 DNA follows: TGTGCCAGCAGTTTACAGGACAGATCCGGTGGCTACACCTTC.